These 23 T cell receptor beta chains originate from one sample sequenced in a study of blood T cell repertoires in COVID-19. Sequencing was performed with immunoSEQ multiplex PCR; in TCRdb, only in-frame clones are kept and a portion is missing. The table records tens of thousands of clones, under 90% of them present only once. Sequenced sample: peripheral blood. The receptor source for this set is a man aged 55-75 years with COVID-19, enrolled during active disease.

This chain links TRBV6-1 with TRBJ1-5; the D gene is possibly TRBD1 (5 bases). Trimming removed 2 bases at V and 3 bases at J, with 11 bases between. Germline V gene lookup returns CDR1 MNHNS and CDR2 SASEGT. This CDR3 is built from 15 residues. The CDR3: CASSESGGVNQPQHF. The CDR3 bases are TGTGCCAGCAGTGAATCGGGAGGGGTCAATCAGCCCCAGCATTTT.

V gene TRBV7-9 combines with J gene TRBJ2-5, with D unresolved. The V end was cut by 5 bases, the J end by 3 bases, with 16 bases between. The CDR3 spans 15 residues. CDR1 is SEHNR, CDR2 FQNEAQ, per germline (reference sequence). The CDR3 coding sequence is TGTGCCAGCAGCCATAACCCCAGGTATGAAGAGACCCAGTACTTC. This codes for CASSHNPRYEETQYF.

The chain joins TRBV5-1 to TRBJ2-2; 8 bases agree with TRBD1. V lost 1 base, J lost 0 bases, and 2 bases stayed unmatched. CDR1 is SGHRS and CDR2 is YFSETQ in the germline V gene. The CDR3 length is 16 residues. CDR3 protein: CASSLKGQANTGELFF. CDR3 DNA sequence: TGCGCCAGCAGCTTGAAGGGACAGGCGAACACCGGGGAGCTGTTTTTT.

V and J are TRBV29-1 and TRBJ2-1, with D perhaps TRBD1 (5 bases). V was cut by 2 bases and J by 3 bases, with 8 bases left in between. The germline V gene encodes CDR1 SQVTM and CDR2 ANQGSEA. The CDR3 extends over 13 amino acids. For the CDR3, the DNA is TGCAGCGTTGAAAAGGGGTTCTACAATGAGCAGTTCTTC. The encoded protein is CSVEKGFYNEQFF.

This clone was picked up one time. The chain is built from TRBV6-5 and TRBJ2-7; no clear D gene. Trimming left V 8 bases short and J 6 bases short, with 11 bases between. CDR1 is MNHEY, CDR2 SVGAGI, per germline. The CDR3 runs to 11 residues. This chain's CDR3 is CASGLQSEQYF. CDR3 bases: TGTGCCAGCGGATTACAGAGCGAGCAGTACTTC.

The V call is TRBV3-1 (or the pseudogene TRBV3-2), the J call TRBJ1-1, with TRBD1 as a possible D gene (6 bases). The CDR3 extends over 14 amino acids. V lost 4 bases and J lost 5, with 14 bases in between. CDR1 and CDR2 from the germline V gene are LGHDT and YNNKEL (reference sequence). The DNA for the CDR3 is TGTGCCAGCAGCCTTACCTCGAGGGGGACTGAAGCTTTCTTT. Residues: CASSLTSRGTEAFF.

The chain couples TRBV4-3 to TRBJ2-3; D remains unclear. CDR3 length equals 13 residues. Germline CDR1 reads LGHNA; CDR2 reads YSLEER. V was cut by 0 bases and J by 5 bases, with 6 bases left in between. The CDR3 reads CASSQDQVDTQYF. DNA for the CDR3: TGCGCCAGCAGCCAAGATCAGGTAGATACGCAGTATTTT.

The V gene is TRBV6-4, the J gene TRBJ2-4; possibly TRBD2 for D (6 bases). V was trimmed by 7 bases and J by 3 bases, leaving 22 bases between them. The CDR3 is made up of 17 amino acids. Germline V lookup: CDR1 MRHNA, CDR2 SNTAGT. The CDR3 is CASNRGKESPGKNIQYF. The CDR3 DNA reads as TGTGCCAGCAATCGGGGGAAAGAGAGTCCTGGCAAAAACATTCAGTACTTC.

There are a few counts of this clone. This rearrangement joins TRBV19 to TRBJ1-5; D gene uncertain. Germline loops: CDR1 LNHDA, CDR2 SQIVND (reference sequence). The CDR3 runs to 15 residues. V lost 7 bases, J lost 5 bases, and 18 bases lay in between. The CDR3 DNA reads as TGTGCCAGTACCCCCCAAGTGGGCGGGGATCAGCCCCAGCATTTT. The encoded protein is CASTPQVGGDQPQHF.

CDR3 in DNA: TGTGCCAGCAGCTCCAGGGGCAAAGAAAAACTGTTTTTT. This gives the protein CASSSRGKEKLFF. The chain employs TRBV7-2 and TRBJ1-4; possible D gene TRBD1, 6 bases. V shed 4 bases and J shed 8 bases, with 11 bases lying between them. CDR1 and CDR2 (germline): SGHTA, FQGNSA. This CDR3 region has 13 residues.

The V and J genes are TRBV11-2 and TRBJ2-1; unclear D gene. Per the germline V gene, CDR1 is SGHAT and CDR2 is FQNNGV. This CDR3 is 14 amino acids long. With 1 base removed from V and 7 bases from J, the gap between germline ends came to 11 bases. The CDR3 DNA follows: TGTGCCAGCAGCTTAGGGCTGTTGTGGAATGAGCAGTTCTTC. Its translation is CASSLGLLWNEQFF.

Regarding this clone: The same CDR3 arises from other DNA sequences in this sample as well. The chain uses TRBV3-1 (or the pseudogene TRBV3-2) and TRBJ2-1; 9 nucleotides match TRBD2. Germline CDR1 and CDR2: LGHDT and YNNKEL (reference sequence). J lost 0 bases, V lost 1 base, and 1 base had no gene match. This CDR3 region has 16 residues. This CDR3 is CASSQGLADSYNEQFF. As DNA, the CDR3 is TGTGCCAGCAGCCAAGGACTAGCGGACTCCTACAATGAGCAGTTCTTC.

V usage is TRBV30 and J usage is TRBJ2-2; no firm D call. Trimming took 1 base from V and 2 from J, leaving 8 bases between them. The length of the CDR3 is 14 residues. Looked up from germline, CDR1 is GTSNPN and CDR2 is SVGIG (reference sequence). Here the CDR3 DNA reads TGTGCCTGGAGTGAGACTGTTAACACCGGGGAGCTGTTTTTT. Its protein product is CAWSETVNTGELFF.

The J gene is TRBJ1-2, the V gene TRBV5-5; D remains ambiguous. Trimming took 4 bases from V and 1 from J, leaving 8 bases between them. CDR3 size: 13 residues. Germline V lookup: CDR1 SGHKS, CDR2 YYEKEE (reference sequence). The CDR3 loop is CASSPDNNYGYTF. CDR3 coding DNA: TGTGCCAGCAGCCCAGACAATAACTATGGCTACACCTTC.

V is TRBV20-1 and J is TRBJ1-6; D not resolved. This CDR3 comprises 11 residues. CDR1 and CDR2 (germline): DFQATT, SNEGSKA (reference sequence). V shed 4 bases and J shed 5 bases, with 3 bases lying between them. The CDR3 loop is CSATDNSPLHF. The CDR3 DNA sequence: TGCAGTGCTACAGATAATTCACCCCTCCACTTT.

The CDR3 DNA is TGTGCCAGCAGTGAAGCCGGGACACCTTATAGCAATCAGCCCCAGCATTTT. It codes for CASSEAGTPYSNQPQHF. The chain links TRBV2 to TRBJ1-5, with D possibly TRBD1 on 6 matching bases. Between the trimmed V and J ends, which lost 0 bases and 0 bases, there was a span of 12 bases. The CDR3 is 17 amino acids. The germline gives CDR1 SNHLY, CDR2 FYNNEI.

In nucleotides, the CDR3 is TGTGCCAGCAGCTCGGTTTTAGGAAACACCATATATTTT. This sequence encodes CASSSVLGNTIYF. The chain has TRBV11-2 and TRBJ1-3, with D uncertain. The CDR3 covers 13 residues. Germline CDR1 is SGHAT and CDR2 is FQNNGV. The V gene lost 4 bases and the J gene lost 4 bases, with 8 bases spanning the gap.

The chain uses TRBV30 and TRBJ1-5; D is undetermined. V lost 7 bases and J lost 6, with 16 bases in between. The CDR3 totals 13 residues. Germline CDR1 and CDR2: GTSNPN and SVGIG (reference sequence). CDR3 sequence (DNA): TGTGCCTTTCCGAAAGGGAGGATTCAGCCCCAGCATTTT. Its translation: CAFPKGRIQPQHF.

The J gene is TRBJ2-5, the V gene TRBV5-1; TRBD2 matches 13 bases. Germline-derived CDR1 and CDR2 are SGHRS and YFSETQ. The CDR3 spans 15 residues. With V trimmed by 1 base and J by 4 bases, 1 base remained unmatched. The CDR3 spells CASSLTSGRGETQYF. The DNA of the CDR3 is TGCGCCAGCAGCTTGACTAGCGGGAGGGGAGAGACCCAGTACTTC. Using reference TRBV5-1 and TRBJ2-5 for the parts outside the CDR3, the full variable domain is KAGVTQTPRYLIKTRGQQVTLSCSPISGHRSVSWYQQTPGQGLQFLFEYFSETQRNKGNFPGRFSGRQFSNSRSEMNVSTLELGDSALYLCASSLTSGRGETQYFGPGTRLLVL.

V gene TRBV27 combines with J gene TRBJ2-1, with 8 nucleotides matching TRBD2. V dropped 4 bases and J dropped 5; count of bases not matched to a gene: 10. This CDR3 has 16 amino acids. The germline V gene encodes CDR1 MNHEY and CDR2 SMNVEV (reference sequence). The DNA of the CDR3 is TGTGCCAGCAGTTCCCGAGGTAGCGGGATGAACAATGAGCAGTTCTTC. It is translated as CASSSRGSGMNNEQFF.

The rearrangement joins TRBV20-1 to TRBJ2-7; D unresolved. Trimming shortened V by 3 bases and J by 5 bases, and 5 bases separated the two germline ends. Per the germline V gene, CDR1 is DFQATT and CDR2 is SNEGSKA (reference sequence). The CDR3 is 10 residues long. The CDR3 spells CSASQDEQYF. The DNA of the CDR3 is TGCAGTGCTAGTCAGGACGAGCAGTACTTC.

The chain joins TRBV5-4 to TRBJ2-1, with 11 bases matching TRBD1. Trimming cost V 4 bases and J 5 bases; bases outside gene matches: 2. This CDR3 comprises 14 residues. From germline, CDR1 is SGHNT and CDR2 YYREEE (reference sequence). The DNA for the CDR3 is TGTGCCAGCAGCCGGGACAGGGGGAACAATGAGCAGTTCTTC. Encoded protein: CASSRDRGNNEQFF.

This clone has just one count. The CDR3 region has the DNA TGCGCCAGCAGCTTGGCCGTAGGGGCCTCCTACGAGCAGTACTTC. This translates into CASSLAVGASYEQYF. The V and J genes are TRBV5-1 and TRBJ2-7; a possible D gene is TRBD1 (5 bases). This CDR3 spans 15 amino acids. The germline V gene encodes CDR1 SGHRS and CDR2 YFSETQ. V was clipped by 0 bases and J by 0 bases, with 10 bases between them.